The source of this TCR beta chain is a study of T cells expressing NK-cell markers. TCR beta cDNA was generated via 5'RACE template switching incorporating UMIs. TCRdb re-called the 5' RACE reads, yielding one record per CDR3 amino acid sequence without DNA. Seen in this sample are over 100,000 distinct CDR3 sequences; the ten most common clones hold around 18%. Overall study findings and caveats: These clonotypes additionally ranked first within the CD3+CD56-NKG2C+ fraction of a few donors. Dominant NKG2C+ clonotypes made up about 1.0-7.0% of CD8+ T cells in six donors.

As concerns this clonotype: Its antigen is unidentified.

The source material was blood T cells: a sorted CD56 or NKG2C T cell subset, CD4+ or CD8+ T cells, or bulk PBMC T cells (not recorded which). The receptor was isolated from a woman between 18 and 70 years old in good health.

CDR3 amino acids: CASSGPVAELDTDTQYF. The chain employs TRBV7-8 and TRBJ2-3; the D gene TCRdb calls, TRBD2, cannot be checked with no DNA. The CDR3 extends over 17 amino acids. Germline loops: CDR1 SGHVS, CDR2 FQNEAQ.